This record covers a single T cell receptor (beta chain). The antigen remains undetermined. TCRdb reprocessed the 5' RACE reads with MiXCR, giving one entry per CDR3 protein. This sample has over 45,000 distinct CDR3 sequences, with around 6.5% found just once. The data stem from a study of T cells after yellow fever vaccination. Broader study findings: Reappearance after the booster was seen for most primary-vaccination clones, at around 95% CD4 and 70% to 90% CD8.

Looked up from germline, CDR1 is KGHSH and CDR2 is LQKENI. Trimming took off 2 bases at V and 0 bases at J, with 8 bases between the two ends. The CDR3 length is 15 residues. The sequencing here drew on CD8+ T cells sorted from PBMCs, taken on the day of the first yellow fever vaccination. The chain carries TRBV18 and TRBJ1-5; no clear D gene. This TCR came from a man between 18 and 29 years old who received the YFV17D yellow fever vaccine. CDR3 bases: TGTGCCAGCTCACCATCGGAGATTAGCAATCAGCCCCAGCATTTT. Its translation: CASSPSEISNQPQHF.